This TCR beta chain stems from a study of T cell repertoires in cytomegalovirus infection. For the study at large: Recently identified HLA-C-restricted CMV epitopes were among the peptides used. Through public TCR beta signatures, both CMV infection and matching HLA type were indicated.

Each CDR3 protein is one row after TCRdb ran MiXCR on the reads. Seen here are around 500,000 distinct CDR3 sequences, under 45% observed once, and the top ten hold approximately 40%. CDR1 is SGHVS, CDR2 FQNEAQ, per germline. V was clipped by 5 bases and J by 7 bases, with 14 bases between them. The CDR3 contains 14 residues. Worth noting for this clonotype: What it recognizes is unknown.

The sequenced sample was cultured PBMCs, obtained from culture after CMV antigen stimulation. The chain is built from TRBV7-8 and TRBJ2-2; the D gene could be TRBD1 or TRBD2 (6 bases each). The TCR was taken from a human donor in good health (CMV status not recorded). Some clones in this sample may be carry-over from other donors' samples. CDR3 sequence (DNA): TGTGCCAGCAGCCGTCCCAGGGGACTCGGGGAGCTGTTTTTT. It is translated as CASSRPRGLGELFF.